This TCR beta chain was identified in a study of T cells in Graves' hyperthyroidism and ophthalmopathy. Study-level background: Peripheral blood was secured at the point of initial diagnosis, before any treatment. Study-wide points: In blood, most of the thyroid clonotypes expanded above 0.001 were also present.

V was trimmed by 0 bases and J by 3 bases, leaving 11 bases between them. The CDR3 extends over 16 amino acids. Germline lookup yields CDR1 MNHEY and CDR2 SMNVEV (reference sequence). Patients with uncontrolled infections, other autoimmune diseases, pregnancy or lactation were excluded. Diagnoses rested on clinical symptoms, serum thyroxine and TRAb, thyroid ultrasound and orbital computed tomography. This clonotype occurred a few times. Its antigen is not identified. RNA transcripts were the template for amplifying TCR beta CDR3 regions. TCR CDR3 regions were first amplified by RT-PCR with HTBI primers. TCRdb reanalysed the multiplex PCR reads using MiXCR and keeps one entry per CDR3 protein. The sample includes about 600,000 distinct CDR3 sequences, 12% to 15% of them seen just once.

The sequence derives from a woman under 30 with Graves' ophthalmopathy. The chain joins TRBV27 to TRBJ2-2; a weak D match, TRBD2 (6 bases). Sequences were obtained from blood. The CDR3 coding sequence is TGTGCCAGCAGTTTATCTAGCGGATTTCACACCGGGGAGCTGTTTTTT. Encoded protein: CASSLSSGFHTGELFF.